These T cell receptor beta chains were read from a single sample in a study of identical twins. MiXCR, applied by TCRdb to the 5' RACE reads, yields one record per CDR3 protein. The sample lists 450,000 to 650,000 distinct CDR3 sequences; over 8.5% were seen once. The data also belong to a second study, concerning yellow fever vaccine responses in identical twins.

Source material: PBMCs. Receptors were obtained from a woman younger than 35 in good health. Both conserved end residues are part of each CDR3. The D gene is left open where the match is weak. Size values are once, few and many counts, or a class for expanded clones, and some rows have none.

D	V	size	J	CDR3	DNA
TRBD2	TRBV3-1	many	TRBJ2-1	CASSLGLANNEQFF	TGTGCCAGCAGCCTGGGACTAGCCAATAATGAGCAGTTCTTC
NA	TRBV7-6	few	TRBJ2-7	CASSSDIYYEQYF	TGTGCCAGCAGCTCGGACATATACTACGAGCAGTACTTC
TRBD2	TRBV3-1	few	TRBJ2-1	CASSQIGTSGRVREQFF	TGTGCCAGCAGCCAAATTGGGACTAGCGGGAGGGTTAGGGAGCAGTTCTTC
TRBD1	TRBV20-1	NA	TRBJ2-1	CSASRDREYNEQFF	TGCAGTGCTAGTAGGGACAGGGAATACAATGAGCAGTTCTTC
TRBD1	TRBV6-5	NA	TRBJ1-6	CASSYSGQVVDSPLHF	TGTGCCAGCAGTTACTCGGGACAGGTTGTGGATTCACCCCTCCACTTT
TRBD1	TRBV25-1	many	TRBJ2-1	CASNSGQGLWNEQFF	TGTGCCAGCAACTCGGGACAGGGCTTATGGAATGAGCAGTTCTTC
TRBD2	TRBV7-9	few	TRBJ2-7	CASTSTREDRYEQYF	TGTGCCAGCACCTCGACTCGGGAGGATCGATACGAGCAGTACTTC
TRBD2	TRBV5-6	many	TRBJ2-3	CASSFGTSGGVTDTQYF	TGTGCCAGCAGCTTCGGGACTAGCGGGGGAGTAACAGATACGCAGTATTTT
NA	TRBV28	few	TRBJ1-5	CASSLGTHYSNQPQHF	TGTGCCAGCAGTTTGGGGACCCATTATAGCAATCAGCCCCAGCATTTT
TRBD2	TRBV5-1	NA	TRBJ2-4	CASSLGTSGTKNIQYF	TGCGCCAGCAGCCTAGGGACTAGCGGGACCAAAAACATTCAGTACTTC
TRBD1	TRBV6-1	few	TRBJ1-3	CASSDGTASGNTIYF	TGTGCCAGCAGTGACGGGACAGCCTCTGGAAACACCATATATTTT
TRBD1	TRBV6-5	many	TRBJ1-2	CASILGGDRPYGYTF	TGTGCCAGCATTCTCGGGGGGGACAGGCCCTATGGCTACACCTTC
TRBD2	TRBV5-1	few	TRBJ2-1	CASSPPPIAGGPNEQFF	TGCGCCAGCAGCCCCCCACCGATAGCGGGAGGGCCCAATGAGCAGTTCTTC
NA	TRBV20-1	NA	TRBJ2-3	CSGTLLSTNTQYF	TGCAGTGGGACCCTCCTCTCGACCAATACGCAGTATTTT
NA	TRBV4-1	NA	TRBJ2-5	CASSQGQAVDGLETQYF	TGCGCCAGCAGCCAAGGACAGGCCGTCGATGGGTTGGAGACCCAGTACTTC
TRBD2	TRBV20-1	many	TRBJ2-3	CSADKTSGTGVDTQYF	TGCAGTGCTGACAAGACTAGCGGTACGGGGGTAGATACGCAGTATTTT